Shown below are 11 T cell receptor beta chains from a single sample sequenced in a study of blood T cells in healthy people across ages. Together with a sample-barcoded 5' primer, a J-beta primer mix was included in a second PCR lasting roughly 6 to 12 cycles. TCRdb passed the 5' RACE reads through MiXCR, listing each CDR3 protein once. The top ten hold 7.7% of the sample, which has roughly 1,700,000 distinct CDR3 sequences, about 30% seen once. Input material: blood. Receptors were obtained from a woman in her twenties or thirties in good health.

Remarks on this clonotype: A much larger clone sits a single nucleotide away, making a read error possible. The DNA of the CDR3 is TGTGCCAGCAGTTCGGGCAGGGAGTTTGAGACCCAGTACTTC. This encodes CASSSGREFETQYF. The chain is built from TRBV27 and TRBJ2-5; the D gene could be TRBD1 or TRBD2 (5 bases each). Per germline, CDR1 MNHEY and CDR2 SMNVEV (reference sequence). This CDR3 has 14 residues. V shed 4 bases and J shed 5 bases, with 14 bases lying between them.

Points on this clonotype: Given a much more abundant clone one base away, this may be a read error. Here the CDR3 DNA reads TGTGCCAGCAGTTTATCTTCGGAGGGCAATGAGCAGTTCTTC. This codes for CASSLSSEGNEQFF. This sequence joins TRBV12-3 or TRBV12-4 and TRBJ2-1; the D gene is possibly TRBD2 (6 bases). The V gene lost 2 bases and the J gene lost 6 bases, with 11 bases spanning the gap. This CDR3 is built from 14 residues.

This clonotype was seen only a few times. This chain joins TRBV20-1 and TRBJ2-1; 11 bases are a match to TRBD2. CDR3 size: 14 residues. Germline loops: CDR1 DFQATT, CDR2 SNEGSKA (reference sequence). Trimming cost V 5 bases and J 4 bases; bases outside gene matches: 4. CDR3 in DNA: TGCAGTGCTGTAGCGGGGGGGAATTACAATGAGCAGTTCTTC. Translated: CSAVAGGNYNEQFF.

The chain uses TRBV20-1 and TRBJ2-3, with a possible D match to TRBD1 (5 bases). The CDR3 extends over 13 amino acids. Germline-derived CDR1 and CDR2 are DFQATT and SNEGSKA (reference sequence). V was shortened by 6 bases and J by 3 bases, with 13 bases between the two germline ends. Here the CDR3 reads CSAKPPGTDTQYF. In DNA, the CDR3 is TGCAGTGCCAAACCGCCAGGGACAGATACGCAGTATTTT.

The J gene is TRBJ1-1, the V gene TRBV20-1; D not certain. The germline CDR1 and CDR2 sequences are DFQATT and SNEGSKA (reference sequence). The CDR3 has 14 amino acids. Between the trimmed V and J ends, which lost 0 bases and 1 base, there was a span of 9 bases. CDR3 coding DNA: TGCAGTGCTAGAGATTTGCACGAGAACACTGAAGCTTTCTTT. It translates to CSARDLHENTEAFF.

This clonotype occurred a few times. The chain combines TRBV24-1 with TRBJ2-5; D is perhaps TRBD1 (6 bases). V lost 2 bases and J lost 2, with 11 bases in between. The germline gives CDR1 KGHDR, CDR2 SFDVKD. CDR3 size: 15 residues. The CDR3 sequence is CATSDSGQRQETQYF. The CDR3 coding sequence is TGTGCCACCAGTGATTCAGGACAGAGGCAAGAGACCCAGTACTTC.

The V gene is TRBV5-1, the J gene TRBJ1-1; perhaps TRBD1 as D (5 bases). The germline CDR1 and CDR2 sequences are SGHRS and YFSETQ. With 6 bases removed from V and 1 base from J, the gap between germline ends came to 13 bases. CDR3 length: 14 amino acids. The DNA of the CDR3 is TGCGCCAGCACCATGGGGGATTCGAACACTGAAGCTTTCTTT. This gives the protein CASTMGDSNTEAFF.

This chain joins TRBV25-1 and TRBJ2-7; no reliable D call. Trimming shortened V by 3 bases and J by 7 bases, and 13 bases separated the two germline ends. Germline V lookup: CDR1 MGHDK, CDR2 SYGVNS. This CDR3 has 13 amino acids. The CDR3 DNA is TGTGCCAGCAGTGACCCGAACACGGTTGAGCAGTACTTC. It translates to CASSDPNTVEQYF.

This chain joins TRBV7-2 and TRBJ2-5; no definite D call. V was trimmed by 1 base and J by 5 bases, leaving 8 bases between them. CDR1 and CDR2 (germline): SGHTA, FQGNSA. This CDR3 has 13 amino acids. The DNA for the CDR3 is TGTGCCAGCAGCTTAGGACTCTTCGAGACCCAGTACTTC. Protein sequence: CASSLGLFETQYF.

A few counts support this clonotype. The chain couples TRBV7-8 to TRBJ2-7; no reliable D call. CDR1 and CDR2 from the germline V gene are SGHVS and FQNEAQ. The CDR3 runs to 13 residues. V was pared by 1 base and J by 7 bases, with 11 bases between. CDR3 sequence: CASSLGAAREQYF. The CDR3, as DNA: TGTGCCAGCAGCTTAGGTGCTGCGAGGGAGCAGTACTTC.

A word on this clonotype: With a much larger clone just one base away, this may be a read error. The CDR3 is CASGSWGDQETQYF. DNA of the CDR3: TGTGCCAGCGGCTCCTGGGGGGACCAAGAGACCCAGTACTTC. The gene calls are TRBV7-2 and TRBJ2-5; D is possibly TRBD2 (6 bases). Trimming cost V 8 bases and J 0 bases, with 13 bases left between them. CDR1 is SGHTA, CDR2 FQGNSA, per germline. This CDR3 region has 14 residues. The variable domain in full, with the rest retrieved from reference TRBV7-2 and TRBJ2-5, is GAGVSQSPSNKVTEKGKDVELRCDPISGHTALYWYRQSLGQGLEFLIYFQGNSAPDKSGLPSDRFSAERTGGSVSTLTIQRTQQEDSAVYLCASGSWGDQETQYFGPGTRLLVL.